This TCR beta chain comes out of a study of PD-1 blockade in classical Hodgkin lymphoma. Overall study results and limits: Relapsed/refractory patients reportedly had lower baseline diversity than newly diagnosed patients. It was CD4+ TCR diversity, not CD8+, that rose significantly by C4D1. Newly diagnosed and completely responding patients shared comparable baseline diversity.

TCRdb's table, derived via immunoSEQ multiplex PCR, lists solely in-frame clones and lacks some. The repertoire has about 90,000 clones, nearly 95% of them found once; the top ten carry under 3%. V dropped 0 bases and J dropped 0; count of bases not matched to a gene: 3. Germline values: CDR1 SGHNT, CDR2 YYREEE (reference sequence). CDR3 size: 17 residues. A word on this clone: Its antigen is currently unknown.

Each patient's relapse followed autologous stem cell transplantation, and brentuximab vedotin exposure varied. Complete response, partial response or progressive disease constituted the best responses recorded. The source was peripheral blood mononuclear cells (PBMCs), collected before the second cycle of nivolumab. This TCR came from a human donor with classical Hodgkin lymphoma. The V call is TRBV5-4, the J call TRBJ2-7, with 13 positions matching TRBD2. CDR3 coding DNA: TGTGCCAGCAGCTTGGGGACTAGCGGGAGCAGCTCCTACGAGCAGTACTTC. As protein: CASSLGTSGSSSYEQYF.